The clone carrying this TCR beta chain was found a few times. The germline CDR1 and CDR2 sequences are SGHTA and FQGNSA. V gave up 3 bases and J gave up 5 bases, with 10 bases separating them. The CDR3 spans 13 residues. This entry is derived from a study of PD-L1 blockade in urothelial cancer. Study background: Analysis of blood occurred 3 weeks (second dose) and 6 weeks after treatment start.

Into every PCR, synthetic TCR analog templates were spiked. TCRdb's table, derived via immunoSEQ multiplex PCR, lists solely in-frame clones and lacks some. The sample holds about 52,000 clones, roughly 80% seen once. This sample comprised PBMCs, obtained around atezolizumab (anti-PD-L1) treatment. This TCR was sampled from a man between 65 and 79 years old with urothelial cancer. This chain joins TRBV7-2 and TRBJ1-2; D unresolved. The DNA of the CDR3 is TGTGCCAGCAGCTTTATCGGGAGTTATGGCTACACCTTC. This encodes CASSFIGSYGYTF.